This TCR beta chain comes out of a study of blood T cell repertoires in COVID-19. Study information: Sites in the United States, Italy and Spain provided acute and convalescent COVID-19 samples. The analysed material was cDNA or gDNA that came from T cells, B-cell-depleted T cells, or PBMCs.

The Seattle site enrolled patients during active infection and followed them longitudinally. Libraries were prepared by immunoSEQ multiplex PCR; TCRdb keeps only in-frame clonotypes and omits some of them. The table has about 130,000 clones, about four fifths seen once. The CDR3 spans 15 residues. The V gene's germline CDR1 is SGHRS and CDR2 YFSETQ. The V end lost 4 bases, the J end lost 6 bases, and 18 bases lay between the germline ends. Sequenced material: peripheral blood. The V and J genes are TRBV5-1 and TRBJ2-3, with D possibly TRBD2 on 7 matching bases. The sequence was obtained from a young man with COVID-19, enrolled during active disease. CDR3 amino acids: CASSDIGGLADTQYF. DNA for the CDR3: TGCGCCAGCAGCGACATCGGGGGGCTAGCGGATACGCAGTATTTT.